This T cell receptor beta chain was retrieved from a study of T cell responses to AZD1222 COVID-19 vaccine (dated by TCRdb to about 2021). Study-level background: A total of more than 230 trial participants underwent TCR sequencing, of whom 207 received two doses of AZD1222 and approximately 25 received two doses of the MenACWY control vaccine. Enrollment into the trials was organized by age into subgroups of 18-55, 56-69 and 70-plus years, and those subgroups contained about 160, 30 and 59 TCR-sequenced participants, respectively. Study-wide findings and limitations: Because no samples from the day 14 peak response were available, repertoires could be characterized only after the peak T cell response. Reportedly, almost half of the unique spike-specific TCRs recognized epitopes lying outside the regions that are mutated in the B.1.351 and B.1.1.7 variants. In the small 56-69-year group, the increase in depth fell short of significance, most likely because of low power. A significant rise in spike-specific TCR breadth and depth was observed after two AZD1222 doses relative to day 0 and relative to MenACWY recipients. Most participants were white British and females outnumbered males, and the authors suggested that clonal diversity may have been underestimated. CD4 TCRs associated with the vaccine covered the entire spike protein, and the dominant responses were in regions 160-218 and 743-854. Conclusions about previously exposed vaccinees are limited, since just a handful of AZD1222 recipients were seropositive for SARS-CoV-2 at baseline.

On this clone itself: It has no known antigen specificity. The sample holds no much larger clone one base away, and base qualities are not on file.

The sample's time point, from its label and the paper: baseline before first vaccination. Sample treatment or condition, as interpreted from the label and publication: meningococcal conjugate vaccine given as trial control. Samples from vaccinated people were obtained from the UK trials COV001 and COV002, which included a single-blind randomized controlled phase 2/3 trial of AZD1222 (ChAdOx1 nCoV-19) in healthy adults. For TCRbeta chain sequencing, PBMC samples were collected from trial participants at day 0 and at day 28 after the second dose. The germline ends are 16 bases apart after V is trimmed by 4 bases and J by 6 bases. Based on the germline V gene (reference sequence), the CDR1 and CDR2 sequences are SGHNT and YYREEE. The CDR3 has 14 amino acids, counting the end cysteine and phenylalanine. Only CDR3 DNA is held: 42 bases, read in frame from base 1. The CDR3 regions of human TCRbeta chains were analyzed by immunosequencing. As for the authors' bioinformatics: TCRs in the repertoires were compared against a reference library of SARS-CoV-2-specific TCRs that had been generated with the MIRA antigen-specificity platform. Breadth meant the fraction of unique TCRs that were SARS-CoV-2-associated, whereas depth meant the fraction of total T cells that were SARS-CoV-2-associated. Using the MIRA data, each spike-specific TCR was mapped to the spike region that the TCR reacts to and placed in a CD4 or CD8 class. Log10-transformed breadth and depth values were compared by one-way ANOVA with Sidak's multiple comparisons tests. TCRdb carries this immuneACCESS record with in-frame sequences only. Its versions omit some clonotypes, under half of them owing to an unresolved V gene in the studies checked, with the rest unexplained. That table furnishes V, J and clone size, whereas the DNA furnished D and trimming. This sample holds about 150,000 clones; less than 90% were observed only once. 5% to 6% of the sample rests with the top ten.

The receptor chain draws on TRBV5-4 and TRBJ1-2, with the D gene uncertain. The sequence came from an adult in good health. The sample here was peripheral blood, taken on day 0 of MenACWY control vaccination. The CDR3 region: CASSRTGEPHGYTF. Here is the DNA: TGTGCCAGCAGCCGTACCGGGGAACCCCATGGCTACACCTTC.